These 8 T cell receptor beta chains share one sample of origin, sequenced in a study of blood T cell repertoires in COVID-19. Using immunoSEQ multiplex PCR, the repertoire was profiled, and TCRdb retains in-frame clones only, with some absent. In the table there are over 200,000 clones, around 82% of which are singletons. The specimen sequenced was peripheral blood. The receptors shown here come from a woman aged 40 to 49 with acute or convalescent COVID-19.

V gene TRBV29-1 combines with J gene TRBJ1-2; possibly TRBD1 for D (6 bases). The germline gives CDR1 SQVTM, CDR2 ANQGSEA. The CDR3 covers 11 residues. Between the trimmed V and J ends, which lost 6 bases and 7 bases, there was a span of 12 bases. CDR3 sequence: CSVFDRLGYTF. The CDR3 DNA sequence: TGCAGCGTCTTCGACAGGCTTGGCTACACCTTC.

The chain employs TRBV7-2 and TRBJ2-5; 10 bases align to TRBD1. Germline loops: CDR1 SGHTA, CDR2 FQGNSA. CDR3 length equals 14 residues. The V and J ends lost 5 bases and 5 bases, in that order; junction bases with no gene match: 5. CDR3 DNA sequence: TGTGCCAGCAGCCCGGACAGGGGGGTGGAGACCCAGTACTTC. It encodes CASSPDRGVETQYF.

This chain joins TRBV7-2 and TRBJ2-3; D might be TRBD1 (5 bases). Trimming took 2 bases from V and 6 from J, leaving 12 bases between them. CDR3 size: 14 residues. The germline V gene encodes CDR1 SGHTA and CDR2 FQGNSA. The CDR3 loop reads CASSLRGNRDTQYF. The CDR3 bases are TGTGCCAGCAGCTTAAGGGGAAATCGGGATACGCAGTATTTT.

The table lists this clone with a few counts. This chain uses TRBV19 with TRBJ1-2, with D perhaps matching TRBD1 (6 bases). The length of the CDR3 is 13 residues. V was cut by 6 bases and J by 7 bases, with 15 bases left in between. Per germline, CDR1 LNHDA and CDR2 SQIVND (reference sequence). As DNA, the CDR3 is TGTGCCAGTAGGGAGAACCAGGGGATTGGCTACACCTTC. It translates to CASRENQGIGYTF.

The gene calls are TRBV5-5 and TRBJ2-7, with 12 bases aligning to TRBD1. Germline assignment: CDR1 SGHKS and CDR2 YYEKEE (reference sequence). There are 15 residues in the CDR3. The ends lost 1 base at V and 4 bases at J; junction bases unmatched: 3. The CDR3 DNA reads as TGTGCCAGCAGCTTGTGGGACAGGGGGCAGTACGAGCAGTACTTC. This sequence encodes CASSLWDRGQYEQYF.

The chain carries TRBV5-5 and TRBJ2-3; D uncertain. Germline loops: CDR1 SGHKS, CDR2 YYEKEE (reference sequence). This CDR3 has 15 amino acids. Trimming left V 4 bases short and J 0 bases short, with 12 bases between. The CDR3: CASSHRVSSTDTQYF. CDR3 coding DNA: TGTGCCAGCAGCCATCGAGTATCTAGCACAGATACGCAGTATTTT.

This clone has a single count. J is TRBJ2-7 and V is TRBV15; 7 positions match TRBD2. J was trimmed by 6 bases and V by 0 bases; bases with no gene match: 11. There are 16 residues in the CDR3. The germline V gene encodes CDR1 LNHNV and CDR2 YYDKDF (reference sequence). The CDR3 DNA is TGTGCCACCAGCAGAGATTGGCGCGGGAGCGGGTCCGAGCAGTACTTC. Amino acid sequence: CATSRDWRGSGSEQYF.

The rearrangement uses TRBV6-1 and TRBJ2-7; 9 bases map to TRBD1. The germline gives CDR1 MNHNS, CDR2 SASEGT. The CDR3 has 15 residues. V shed 2 bases, J shed 3 bases, and the junction held 5 bases outside the gene matches. CDR3 amino acids: CASSEYGTGSYEQYF. The DNA for the CDR3 is TGTGCCAGCAGTGAATATGGGACAGGGAGCTACGAGCAGTACTTC.